This is a list of T cell receptor beta chains from one sample in a study of cytomegalovirus exposure and HLA in healthy donors. The table came from immunoSEQ multiplex PCR; TCRdb's copy has only in-frame clones and leaves some out. Of about 160,000 clones listed, about 60% are singletons. Source material: PBMCs. The origin of the receptors is a woman aged 60 to 75 in good health and CMV-seropositive. Each CDR3 is given with its conserved first and last residue. D genes are given only for firm matches. Where a row states a size, it is once, few, many or the class of an expanded clone; other rows omit it.

TRBJ1-2 | TRBV29-1 | few | TRBD1 | TGCAGCGTTGGGGGACAGCCCGGTATCTACACCTTC | CSVGGQPGIYTF
TRBJ2-1 | TRBV5-4 | - | TRBD2 | TGTGCCAGCGCGATAGCGGGAGGGTACAATGAGCAGTTCTTC | CASAIAGGYNEQFF
TRBJ2-1 | TRBV29-1 | - | - | TGCAGCGTTGAAGGCTACAGGGTCCACAATGAGCAGTTCTTC | CSVEGYRVHNEQFF
TRBJ2-2 | TRBV10-2 | - | - | TGCGCCAGCAGTGGGCCCCTAGGGGCCGGGGAGCTGTTTTTT | CASSGPLGAGELFF
TRBJ2-7 | TRBV30 | - | TRBD2 | TGTGCCTGGAGTTCGCCCCGCCTAGCGGGAGGGTACGAGCAGTACTTC | CAWSSPRLAGGYEQYF
TRBJ1-2 | TRBV7-2 | - | - | TGTGCCAGCAGCTTAGCCAACCCCACACAGAGCTATGGCTACACCTTC | CASSLANPTQSYGYTF
TRBJ1-4 | TRBV4-3 | few | TRBD1 | TGCGCCAGCAGCCAAGGTTTGACAGGGGGGGAGGATGAAAAACTGTTTTTT | CASSQGLTGGEDEKLFF
TRBJ2-7 | TRBV28 | - | TRBD2 | TGTGCCAGCAGTTTAAGAGCGGGAGGGCTTAGCGAGCAGTACTTC | CASSLRAGGLSEQYF
TRBJ1-1 | TRBV15 | - | - | TGTGCCACCAGCAGACAGGCGAACACTGAAGCTTTCTTT | CATSRQANTEAFF
TRBJ2-3 | TRBV2 | few | TRBD2 | TGTGCCAGCAGTGAACTGGGGGAGGGCCGTGTCACAGATACGCAGTATTTT | CASSELGEGRVTDTQYF
TRBJ1-3 | TRBV6-1 | - | - | TGTGCCAGCAGTGAAGGACAGCTGGGCACCATATATTTT | CASSEGQLGTIYF
TRBJ1-1 | TRBV11-2 | - | - | TGTGCCAGCAGCTACCTGGGGGGAATGAACACTGAAGCTTTCTTT | CASSYLGGMNTEAFF
TRBJ2-1 | TRBV7-2 | few | TRBD2 | TGTGCCAGCACGAGAGGTAGCGGGGGGGAGCAGTTCTTC | CASTRGSGGEQFF
TRBJ2-1 | TRBV1 | - | - | TGCACCAGCAGCCCCGTCCTCGGGACTAGCAGCAATGAGCAGTTCTTC | CTSSPVLGTSSNEQFF
TRBJ1-1 | TRBV6-5 | - | TRBD1 | TGTGCCAGCAGAGGACAGGGGTACACTGAAGCTTTCTTT | CASRGQGYTEAFF
TRBJ1-6 | TRBV5-1 | - | - | TGCGCCAGCAGCTCGCAGTTTGGGACTGAGGGGTCACCCCTCCACTTT | CASSSQFGTEGSPLHF
TRBJ2-7 | TRBV6-6 | few | - | TGTGCCAGCAGACGGGACATGGACGAGCAGTACTTC | CASRRDMDEQYF
TRBJ2-7 | TRBV5-1 | once | - | TGCGCCAGCAGCTTGGGGAGCGGCTACTCCTACGAGCAGTACTTC | CASSLGSGYSYEQYF
TRBJ1-2 | TRBV7-2 | - | TRBD1 | TGTGCCAGCAGTTCGGACAGGGATTATGGCTACACCTTC | CASSSDRDYGYTF
TRBJ2-7 | TRBV10-1 | - | - | TGCGCCAGCCGAGGGTCCGTCTACGAGCAGTACTTC | CASRGSVYEQYF
TRBJ2-5 | TRBV19 | - | - | TGTGCCAGTAGTATAGGGGGGGTCTCAGAGACCCAGTACTTC | CASSIGGVSETQYF
TRBJ2-1 | TRBV9 | few | - | TGTGCCAGCAGCCTACAGGGATCCTACGCGGAGCAGTTCTTC | CASSLQGSYAEQFF
TRBJ2-7 | TRBV28 | - | TRBD1 | TGTGCCAGCAGTTCCGACAGGGGCGAGCAGTACTTC | CASSSDRGEQYF
TRBJ2-1 | TRBV7-2 | - | - | TGTGCCAGCAGCTTAGCAGGGCTAGGGGGATACAATGAGCAGTTCTTC | CASSLAGLGGYNEQFF
TRBJ1-1 | TRBV6-5 | few | - | TGTGCCAGCAGTCGGGACATCCTTAGGGACACTGAAGCTTTCTTT | CASSRDILRDTEAFF
TRBJ2-7 | TRBV5-4 | - | TRBD2 | TGTGCCAGCAGCTCGGGGACTAGAGCCCTCTACGAGCAGTACTTC | CASSSGTRALYEQYF
TRBJ1-2 | TRBV7-2 | few | - | TGTGCCAGCAGCCAGGGCATTTACTATGGCTACACCTTC | CASSQGIYYGYTF
TRBJ1-3 | TRBV9 | - | - | TGTGCCAGCAGCCAACAGAGCTCTGGAAACACCATATATTTT | CASSQQSSGNTIYF